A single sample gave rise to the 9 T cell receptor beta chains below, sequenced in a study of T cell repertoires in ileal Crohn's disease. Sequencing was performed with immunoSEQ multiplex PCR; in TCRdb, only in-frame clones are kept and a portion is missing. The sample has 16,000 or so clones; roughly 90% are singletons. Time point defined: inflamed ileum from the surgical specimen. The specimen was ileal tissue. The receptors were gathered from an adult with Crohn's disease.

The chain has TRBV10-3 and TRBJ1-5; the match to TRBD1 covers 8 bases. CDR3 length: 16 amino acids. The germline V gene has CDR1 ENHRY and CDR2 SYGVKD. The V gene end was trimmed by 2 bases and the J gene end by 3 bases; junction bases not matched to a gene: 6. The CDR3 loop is CAISEGTGAHNQPQHF. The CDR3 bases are TGTGCCATCAGTGAGGGGACAGGTGCGCACAATCAGCCCCAGCATTTT.

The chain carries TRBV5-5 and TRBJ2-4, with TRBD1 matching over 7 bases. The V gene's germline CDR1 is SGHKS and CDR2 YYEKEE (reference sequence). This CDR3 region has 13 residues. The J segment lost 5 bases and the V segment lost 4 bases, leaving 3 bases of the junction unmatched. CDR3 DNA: TGTGCCAGCAGCCGGGACAGAGAAAACATTCAGTACTTC. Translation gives CASSRDRENIQYF. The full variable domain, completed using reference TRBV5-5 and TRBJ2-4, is DAGVTQSPTHLIKTRGQQVTLRCSPISGHKSVSWYQQVLGQGPQFIFQYYEKEERGRGNFPDRFSARQFPNYSSELNVNALLLGDSALYLCASSRDRENIQYFGAGTRLSVL.

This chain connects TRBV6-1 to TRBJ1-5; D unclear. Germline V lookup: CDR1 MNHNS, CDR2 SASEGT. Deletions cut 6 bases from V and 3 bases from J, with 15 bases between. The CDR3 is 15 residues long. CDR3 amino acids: CASSGRRILNQPQHF. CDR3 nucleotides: TGTGCCAGCAGCGGCAGACGGATACTCAATCAGCCCCAGCATTTT.

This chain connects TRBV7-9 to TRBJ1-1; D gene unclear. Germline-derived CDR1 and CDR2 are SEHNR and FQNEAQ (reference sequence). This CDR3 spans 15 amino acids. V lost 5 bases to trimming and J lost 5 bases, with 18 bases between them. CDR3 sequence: CASSLSTGSWTEAFF. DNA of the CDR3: TGTGCCAGCAGCCTGAGCACCGGGAGCTGGACTGAAGCTTTCTTT.

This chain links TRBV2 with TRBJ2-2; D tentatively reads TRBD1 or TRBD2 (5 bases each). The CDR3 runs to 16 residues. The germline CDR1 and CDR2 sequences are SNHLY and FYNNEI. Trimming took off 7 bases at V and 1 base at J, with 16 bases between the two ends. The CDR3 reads CASISLGTLNTGELFF. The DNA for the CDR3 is TGTGCCAGCATCTCGCTCGGGACCCTGAACACCGGGGAGCTGTTTTTT.

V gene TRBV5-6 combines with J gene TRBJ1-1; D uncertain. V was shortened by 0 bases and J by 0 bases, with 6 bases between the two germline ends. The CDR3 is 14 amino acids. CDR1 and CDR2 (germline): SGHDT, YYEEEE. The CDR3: CASSLDGLNTEAFF. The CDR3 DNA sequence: TGTGCCAGCAGCTTGGACGGTTTGAACACTGAAGCTTTCTTT.

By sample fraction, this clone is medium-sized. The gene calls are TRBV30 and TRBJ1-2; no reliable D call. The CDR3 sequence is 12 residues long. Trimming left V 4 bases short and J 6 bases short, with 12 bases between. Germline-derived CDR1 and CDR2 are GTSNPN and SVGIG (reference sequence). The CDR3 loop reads CAWNIGRDGYTF. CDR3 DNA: TGTGCCTGGAACATCGGCCGGGATGGCTACACCTTC.

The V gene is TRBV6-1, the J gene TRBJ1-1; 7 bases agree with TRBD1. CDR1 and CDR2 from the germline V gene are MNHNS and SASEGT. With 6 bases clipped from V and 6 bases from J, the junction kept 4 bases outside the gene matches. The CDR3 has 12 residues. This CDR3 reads CASRATGAEAFF. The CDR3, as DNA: TGTGCCAGCAGGGCTACAGGGGCTGAAGCTTTCTTT.

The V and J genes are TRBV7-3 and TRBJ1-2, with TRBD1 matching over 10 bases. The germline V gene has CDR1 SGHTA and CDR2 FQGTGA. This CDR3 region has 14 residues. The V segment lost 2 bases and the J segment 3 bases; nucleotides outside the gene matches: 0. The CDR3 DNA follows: TGTGCCAGCAGCTTAGGGACAGGGGACTATGGCTACACCTTC. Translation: CASSLGTGDYGYTF. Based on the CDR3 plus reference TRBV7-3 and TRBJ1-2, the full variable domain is GAGVSQTPSNKVTEKGKYVELRCDPISGHTALYWYRQSLGQGPEFLIYFQGTGAADDSGLPNDRFFAVRPEGSVSTLKIQRTERGDSAVYLCASSLGTGDYGYTFGSGTRLTVV.